The rows below give T cell receptor beta chains drawn from one sample of a study of neurological immune-mediated disorders. Each CDR3 protein is one row after TCRdb ran MiXCR on the 5' RACE reads. In the table there are roughly 70,000 distinct CDR3 sequences, 4.5% to 5.5% of which are singletons. The sequenced sample consisted of PBMCs. The receptors come from a woman aged 70 to 79 with multiple sclerosis. The conserved cysteine and the conserved F or W are not part of the CDR3 here. Each record gives: V gene, J gene, CDR3 protein.

v_gene: TRBV7-3
j_gene: TRBJ2-1
CDR3aa: ASSLWENGEQF

v_gene: TRBV10-1
j_gene: TRBJ2-5
CDR3aa: ASSPGGQGAGETQY

v_gene: TRBV10-3
j_gene: TRBJ1-6
CDR3aa: AISESQRYNSPLH

v_gene: TRBV4-3
j_gene: TRBJ2-7
CDR3aa: ASSQAPPVGSFPYEQY

v_gene: TRBV7-8
j_gene: TRBJ2-1
CDR3aa: ASSSLYGLAGEGAYNEQF

v_gene: TRBV11-2
j_gene: TRBJ2-7
CDR3aa: ASSWGWGHEQY

v_gene: TRBV6-5
j_gene: TRBJ2-7
CDR3aa: ATSPAGLAMGSYEQY

v_gene: TRBV6-5
j_gene: TRBJ1-2
CDR3aa: ASSSIVTDNNYGYT

v_gene: TRBV25-1
j_gene: TRBJ2-5
CDR3aa: ASSESRETQY

v_gene: TRBV4-1
j_gene: TRBJ2-7
CDR3aa: ASSKGLDREYEQY

v_gene: TRBV5-1
j_gene: TRBJ2-2
CDR3aa: ASSYETGTGELF

v_gene: TRBV6-5
j_gene: TRBJ1-1
CDR3aa: ASTGLDTEAF

v_gene: TRBV4-1
j_gene: TRBJ2-7
CDR3aa: ASSHGGGRGAYEQY